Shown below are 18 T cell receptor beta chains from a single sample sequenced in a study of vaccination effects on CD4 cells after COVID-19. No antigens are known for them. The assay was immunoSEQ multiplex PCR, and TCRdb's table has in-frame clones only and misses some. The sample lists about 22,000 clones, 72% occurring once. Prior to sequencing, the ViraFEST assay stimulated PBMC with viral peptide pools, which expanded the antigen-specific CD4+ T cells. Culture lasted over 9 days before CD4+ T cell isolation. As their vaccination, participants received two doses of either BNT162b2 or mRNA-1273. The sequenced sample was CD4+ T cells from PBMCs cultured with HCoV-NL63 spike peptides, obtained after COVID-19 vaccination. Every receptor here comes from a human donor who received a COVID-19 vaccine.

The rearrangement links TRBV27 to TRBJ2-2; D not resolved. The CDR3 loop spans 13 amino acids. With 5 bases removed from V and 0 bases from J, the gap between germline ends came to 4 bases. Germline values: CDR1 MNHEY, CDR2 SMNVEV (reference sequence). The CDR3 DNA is TGTGCCAGCAGTCCTGCGAACACCGGGGAGCTGTTTTTT. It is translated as CASSPANTGELFF.

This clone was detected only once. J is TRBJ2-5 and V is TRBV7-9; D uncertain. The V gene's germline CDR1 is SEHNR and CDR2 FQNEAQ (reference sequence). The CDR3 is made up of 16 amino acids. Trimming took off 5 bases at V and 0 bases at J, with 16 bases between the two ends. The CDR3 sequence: CASSRLLPVYQETQYF. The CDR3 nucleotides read TGTGCCAGCAGCCGTCTTCTTCCAGTGTACCAAGAGACCCAGTACTTC.

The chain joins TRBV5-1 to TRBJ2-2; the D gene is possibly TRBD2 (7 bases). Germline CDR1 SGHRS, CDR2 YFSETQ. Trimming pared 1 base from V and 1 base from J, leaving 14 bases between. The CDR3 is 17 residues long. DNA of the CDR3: TGCGCCAGCAGCTTGCGGGGCGGGGGCCTGAACACCGGGGAGCTGTTTTTT. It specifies CASSLRGGGLNTGELFF.

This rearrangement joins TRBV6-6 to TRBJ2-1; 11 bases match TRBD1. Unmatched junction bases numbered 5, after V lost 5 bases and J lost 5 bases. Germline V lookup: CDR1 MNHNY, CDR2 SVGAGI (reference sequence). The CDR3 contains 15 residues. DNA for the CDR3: TGTGCCAGCAGTGACCGGGACAGGGGGAACAATGAGCAGTTCTTC. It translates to CASSDRDRGNNEQFF.

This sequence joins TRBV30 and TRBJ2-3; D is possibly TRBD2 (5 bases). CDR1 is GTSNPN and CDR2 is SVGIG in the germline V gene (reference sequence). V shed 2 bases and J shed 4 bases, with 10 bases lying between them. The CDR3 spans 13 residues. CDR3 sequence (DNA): TGTGCCTGGAGTCAGCGGAACTCAGATACGCAGTATTTT. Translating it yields CAWSQRNSDTQYF.

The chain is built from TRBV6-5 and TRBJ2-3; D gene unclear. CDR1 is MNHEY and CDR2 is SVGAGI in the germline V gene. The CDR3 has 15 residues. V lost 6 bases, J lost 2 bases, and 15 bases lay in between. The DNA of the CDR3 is TGTGCCAGCAGGGCCCCTAACGGTCACACAGATACGCAGTATTTT. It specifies CASRAPNGHTDTQYF.

The CDR3 loop is CASSSGTYNEQFF. In DNA, the CDR3 is TGTGCCAGCAGCTCGGGGACCTACAATGAGCAGTTCTTC. The chain is built from TRBV11-2 and TRBJ2-1, with a possible D match to TRBD2 (5 bases). The germline CDR1 and CDR2 sequences are SGHAT and FQNNGV. This CDR3 spans 13 amino acids. Trimming removed 4 bases from V and 2 bases from J, with 6 bases in between.

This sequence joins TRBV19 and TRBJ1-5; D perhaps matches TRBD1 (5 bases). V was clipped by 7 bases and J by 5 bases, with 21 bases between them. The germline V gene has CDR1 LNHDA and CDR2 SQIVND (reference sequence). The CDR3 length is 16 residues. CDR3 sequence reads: CASNTNVGRGDQPQHF. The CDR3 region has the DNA TGTGCCAGTAACACAAACGTGGGCCGGGGGGATCAGCCCCAGCATTTT.

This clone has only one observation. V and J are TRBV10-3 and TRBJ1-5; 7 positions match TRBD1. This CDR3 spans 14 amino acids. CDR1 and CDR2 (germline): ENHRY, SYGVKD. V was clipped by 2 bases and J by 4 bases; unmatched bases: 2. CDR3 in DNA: TGTGCCATCAGTGAGCCGGGACAGAATCAGCCCCAGCATTTT. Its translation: CAISEPGQNQPQHF.

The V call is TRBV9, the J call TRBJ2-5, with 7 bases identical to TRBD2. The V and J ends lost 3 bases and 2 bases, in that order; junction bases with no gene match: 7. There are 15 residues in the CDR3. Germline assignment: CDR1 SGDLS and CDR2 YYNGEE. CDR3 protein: CASSALSGSQETQYF. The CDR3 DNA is TGTGCCAGCAGCGCCCTTAGCGGGTCACAAGAGACCCAGTACTTC.

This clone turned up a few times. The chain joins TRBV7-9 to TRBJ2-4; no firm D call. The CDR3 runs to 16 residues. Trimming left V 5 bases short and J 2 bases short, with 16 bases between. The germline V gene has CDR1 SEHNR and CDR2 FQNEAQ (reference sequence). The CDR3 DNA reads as TGTGCCAGCAGCCTCGGGTCCTTGCGTTCCAAAAACATTCAGTACTTC. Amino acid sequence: CASSLGSLRSKNIQYF. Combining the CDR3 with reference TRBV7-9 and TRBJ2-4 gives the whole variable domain DTGVSQNPRHKITKRGQNVTFRCDPISEHNRLYWYRQTLGQGPEFLTYFQNEAQLEKSRLLSDRFSAERPKGSFSTLEIQRTEQGDSAMYLCASSLGSLRSKNIQYFGAGTRLSVL.

The CDR3 DNA reads TGTGCCGGGAAGGAGGAGGCTGAAGCTTTCTTT. It specifies CAGKEEAEAFF. This chain uses TRBV11-3 with TRBJ1-1; D is undetermined. The CDR3 sequence is 11 residues long. Per the germline V gene, CDR1 is SGHNT and CDR2 is YENEEA. V lost 11 bases and J lost 6, with 13 bases in between. Full variable domain (rest looked up from reference TRBV11-3 and TRBJ1-1): EAGVVQSPRYKIIEKKQPVAFWCNPISGHNTLYWYLQNLGQGPELLIRYENEEAVDDSQLPKDRFSAERLKGVDSTLKIQPAELGDSAVYLCAGKEEAEAFFGQGTRLTVV.

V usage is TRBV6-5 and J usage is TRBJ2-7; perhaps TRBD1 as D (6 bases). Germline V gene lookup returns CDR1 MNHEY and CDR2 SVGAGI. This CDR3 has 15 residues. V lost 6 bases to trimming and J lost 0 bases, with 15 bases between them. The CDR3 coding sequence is TGTGCCAGCAGGGGGACACCTGACCCCTCCTACGAGCAGTACTTC. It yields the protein CASRGTPDPSYEQYF.

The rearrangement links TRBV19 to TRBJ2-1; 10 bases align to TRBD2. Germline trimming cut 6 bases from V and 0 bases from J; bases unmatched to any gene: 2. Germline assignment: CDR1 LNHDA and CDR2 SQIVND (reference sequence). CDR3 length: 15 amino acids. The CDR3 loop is CASRGLAHSYNEQFF. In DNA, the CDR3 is TGTGCCAGTAGGGGACTAGCGCACTCCTACAATGAGCAGTTCTTC. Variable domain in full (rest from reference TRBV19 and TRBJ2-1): DGGITQSPKYLFRKEGQNVTLSCEQNLNHDAMYWYRQDPGQGLRLIYYSQIVNDFQKGDIAEGYSVSREKKESFPLTVTSAQKNPTAFYLCASRGLAHSYNEQFFGPGTRLTVL.

CDR3 DNA sequence: TGTGCCAGCTCACCAGGGGCAGGAAGTCTAACCGGGGAGCTGTTTTTT. It is translated as CASSPGAGSLTGELFF. The chain joins TRBV18 to TRBJ2-2, with D tentatively TRBD1 (5 bases). Trimming pared 2 bases from V and 5 bases from J, leaving 15 bases between. CDR1 KGHSH and CDR2 LQKENI come from the germline V gene. The CDR3 extends over 16 amino acids.

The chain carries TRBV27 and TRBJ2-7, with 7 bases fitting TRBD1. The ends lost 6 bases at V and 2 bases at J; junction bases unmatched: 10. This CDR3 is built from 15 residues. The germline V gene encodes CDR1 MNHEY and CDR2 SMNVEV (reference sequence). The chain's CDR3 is CASRKVDRRPYEQYF. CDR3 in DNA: TGTGCCAGCAGAAAGGTGGACAGGCGTCCCTACGAGCAGTACTTC.

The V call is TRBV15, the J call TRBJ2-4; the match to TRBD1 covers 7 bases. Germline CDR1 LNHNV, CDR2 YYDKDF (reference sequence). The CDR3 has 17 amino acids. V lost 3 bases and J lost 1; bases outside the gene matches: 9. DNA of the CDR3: TGTGCCACCAGCAGGGAAGACAGGGCGAGGGCCAAAAACATTCAGTACTTC. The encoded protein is CATSREDRARAKNIQYF.

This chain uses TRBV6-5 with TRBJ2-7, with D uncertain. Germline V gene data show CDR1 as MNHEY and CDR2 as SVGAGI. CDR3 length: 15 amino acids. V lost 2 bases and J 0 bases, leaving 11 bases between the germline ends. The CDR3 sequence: CASSYAAVSSYEQYF. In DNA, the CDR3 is TGTGCCAGCAGTTACGCGGCTGTCAGCTCCTACGAGCAGTACTTC.